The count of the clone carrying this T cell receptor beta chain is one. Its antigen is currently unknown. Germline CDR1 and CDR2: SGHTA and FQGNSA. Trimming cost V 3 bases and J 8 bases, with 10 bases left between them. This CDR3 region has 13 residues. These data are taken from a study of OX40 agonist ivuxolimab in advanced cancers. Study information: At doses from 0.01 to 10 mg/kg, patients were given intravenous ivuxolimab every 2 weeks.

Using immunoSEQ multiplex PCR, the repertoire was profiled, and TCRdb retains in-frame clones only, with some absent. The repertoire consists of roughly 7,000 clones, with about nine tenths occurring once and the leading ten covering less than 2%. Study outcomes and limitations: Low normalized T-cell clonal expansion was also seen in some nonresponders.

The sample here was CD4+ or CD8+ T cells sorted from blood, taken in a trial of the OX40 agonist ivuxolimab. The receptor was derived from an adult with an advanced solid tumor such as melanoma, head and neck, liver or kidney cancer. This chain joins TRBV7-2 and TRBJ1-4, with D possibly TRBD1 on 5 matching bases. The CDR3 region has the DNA TGTGCCAGCAGCTTTTCGGGGGAGGAAAAACTGTTTTTT. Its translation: CASSFSGEEKLFF.